This T cell receptor beta chain was documented in a study of T cell repertoires in cytomegalovirus infection. TCRdb analysed the reads with MiXCR anew, one entry per CDR3 protein. The table lists roughly 990,000 distinct CDR3 sequences, around a third of them singletons, with over 13% in the top ten. The CDR3 is made up of 15 amino acids. Germline-derived CDR1 and CDR2 are SQVTM and ANQGSEA. V was cut by 1 base and J by 4 bases, with 17 bases left in between. The study, taken as a whole, reports: CMV-specific HLA-C-restricted TCR beta clonotypes dominated the ex vivo response. Cumulative public TCR beta family frequency identified carriers of CMV plus the relevant HLA.

For this clonotype: Its cognate antigen is unknown.

The clonotype comes from a human donor in good health (CMV status not recorded). Some clones in this sample may be carry-over from other donors' samples. The gene calls are TRBV29-1 and TRBJ2-7; perhaps TRBD2 as D (5 bases). Source: cultured CD8+ T cells from PBMCs, taken from culture after CMV antigen stimulation. The CDR3: CSVEVEQSREYEQYF. The CDR3 DNA is TGCAGCGTTGAAGTCGAGCAGAGCCGGGAATACGAGCAGTACTTC.